This T cell receptor (beta chain) came from a study of spatial heterogeneity in lung cancer. The CDR3 is 16 residues long. Germline CDR1 reads SQVTM; CDR2 reads ANQGSEA. After removal of 1 base from V and 5 bases from J, the junction contained 6 bases not matched to a gene. Time point of the sample: sample taken at primary tumor resection. Unsorted tumor, nontumor lung tissue or cryopreserved PBMC supplied the whole RNA. The cohort: about 79 early-stage, untreated non-small cell lung cancer patients. Only a few counts were recorded for this clonotype. TCR cDNA molecules each had a unique molecular identifier. TCRdb reprocessed the 5' RACE reads via MiXCR and lists one record per CDR3 protein. The repertoire has about 90,000 distinct CDR3 sequences, under 9% of them found once; the top ten carry 6.9%.

The V gene is TRBV29-1, the J gene TRBJ2-1; 12 positions match TRBD2. The sequences come from PBMCs, collected at surgery. The receptor comes from a male donor with early-stage non-small cell lung cancer. In nucleotides, the CDR3 is TGCAGCGTTGAAGGGAGGTCTAGCGGGAGGGACAATGAGCAGTTCTTC. This codes for CSVEGRSSGRDNEQFF.